This TCR beta chain was profiled in a study of regulatory T cells in long-lasting Graves disease. Germline-derived CDR1 and CDR2 are SGHNT and YYREEE (reference sequence). The CDR3 runs 16 residues. General observations from the study: Patients with persistent Graves' had lower TCR diversity than newly diagnosed patients.

Building of the TCR beta libraries involved iRepertoire HTBI primers and Arm-PCR of CDR3 regions. TCRdb reprocessed the multiplex PCR reads via MiXCR and lists one record per CDR3 protein. The sample yields under 250,000 distinct CDR3 sequences, 15% to 20% seen once. Time point denoted: newly diagnosed GD, antithyroid drugs for less than 3 months. RNA from PBMCs was the source of the TCR library. As to this clonotype: Its antigen remains unknown. A single base separates this from a much larger clone, so it may be a read error.

The same data also contributed to another study, on T cells in Graves' hyperthyroidism and ophthalmopathy. As that report states: Most clonotypes expanded in thyroid above 0.001 were likewise present in blood.

The receptor comes from a woman in her thirties with Graves disease. The source material was peripheral blood mononuclear cells (PBMCs), sampled at new diagnosis, from a patient treated with antithyroid drugs. The chain recombines TRBV5-4 with TRBJ2-5; D tentatively reads TRBD1 or TRBD2 (7 bases each). The CDR3 nucleotides read TGTGCCAGCAGCTCGACAGGGAGGGATTTTCAAGAGACCCGGTACTTC. Residues: CASSSTGRDFQETRYF.